This T cell receptor (beta chain) was identified during a study of T cell changes during pregnancy in multiple sclerosis. The V segment lost 1 base and the J segment 3 bases; nucleotides outside the gene matches: 6. Germline-derived CDR1 and CDR2 are MDHEN and SYDVKM. The CDR3 has 15 residues. Sequenced by immunoSEQ multiplex PCR; TCRdb stores in-frame clones only, minus some. This table holds some 60,000 clones, 80% to 95% found once. The chain is built from TRBV28 and TRBJ2-7; 7 bases are shared with TRBD2. The TCR comes from a female donor with multiple sclerosis, enrolled in a pregnancy study. The source material was CD4+ T cells from peripheral blood mononuclear cells, sampled before pregnancy. The CDR3, as DNA: TGTGCCAGCAGTTTATATTCCCGGGACTACTACGAGCAGTACTTC. As protein: CASSLYSRDYYEQYF.